Listed below are T cell receptor beta chains from one sample, sequenced in a study of T cells in Graves' hyperthyroidism and ophthalmopathy. TCRdb passed the multiplex PCR reads through MiXCR, listing each CDR3 protein once. The sample records approximately 400,000 distinct CDR3 sequences, approximately 15% being singletons. Material: blood. These receptors came from a woman in her sixties or seventies with Graves' hyperthyroidism. The CDR3 runs from the conserved cysteine through the conserved F or W. D genes are given only for firm matches. For some rows the clone size is stated as once, few or many, or as a class when expanded; others skip it.

D gene | J gene | V gene | clone size | CDR3 protein
. | TRBJ2-3 | TRBV10-3 | few | CAISELGQTDTQYF
. | TRBJ1-1 | TRBV5-4 | . | CASSSGGGNTEAFF
. | TRBJ1-2 | TRBV5-4 | . | CASSWGAGNYGYTF
. | TRBJ1-5 | TRBV10-3 | many | CAISDPRTSQPQHF
TRBD1 | TRBJ1-1 | TRBV6-1 | many | CASTRDRGPWLGAFF
TRBD2 | TRBJ2-5 | TRBV6-1 | many | CASSTTSGRVETQYF
. | TRBJ1-5 | TRBV12-3/TRBV12-4 | many | CASSLASGGPSNQPQHF
. | TRBJ2-1 | TRBV7-2 | many | CASSRYRSGSNEQFF
. | TRBJ2-7 | TRBV5-1 | . | CASSFKIGEYEQYF
TRBD1 | TRBJ1-4 | TRBV12-3/TRBV12-4 | few | CASSYRDRSEKLFF
TRBD2 | TRBJ2-2 | TRBV5-1 | many | CASSPSAGVHGELFF
. | TRBJ1-5 | TRBV20-1 | many | CSARGRRSNQPQHF
. | TRBJ2-6 | TRBV28 | . | CASLSPHSGANVLTF
. | TRBJ2-6 | TRBV6-1 | . | CASREFFSGANVLTF
. | TRBJ2-3 | TRBV2 | many | CASMREDTQYF
TRBD1 | TRBJ2-6 | TRBV7-3 | . | CASSLETGGIGANVLTF
. | TRBJ2-1 | TRBV5-1 | many | CASSLMNRDRVDEQFF
. | TRBJ2-1 | TRBV7-3 | many | CASSLTDGEQFF
TRBD2 | TRBJ2-3 | TRBV24-1 | many | CATSEPILAGRTDTQYF
TRBD2 | TRBJ2-7 | TRBV9 | few | CASSAGLAGGPLEQYF
. | TRBJ2-7 | TRBV18 | few | CASSPPQGASGEQYF
. | TRBJ2-2 | TRBV30 | many | CAWSGQLNTGELFF